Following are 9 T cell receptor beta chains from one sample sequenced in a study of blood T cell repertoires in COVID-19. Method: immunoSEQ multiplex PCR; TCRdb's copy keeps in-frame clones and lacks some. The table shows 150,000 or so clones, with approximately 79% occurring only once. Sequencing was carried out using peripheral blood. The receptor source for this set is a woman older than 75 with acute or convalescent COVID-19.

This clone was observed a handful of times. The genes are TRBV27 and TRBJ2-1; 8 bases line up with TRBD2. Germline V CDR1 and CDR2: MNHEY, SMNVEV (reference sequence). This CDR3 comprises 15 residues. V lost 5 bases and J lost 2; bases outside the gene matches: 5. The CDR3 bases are TGTGCCAGCAGTATAACTAGCGGCACCTACAATGAGCAGTTCTTC. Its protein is CASSITSGTYNEQFF.

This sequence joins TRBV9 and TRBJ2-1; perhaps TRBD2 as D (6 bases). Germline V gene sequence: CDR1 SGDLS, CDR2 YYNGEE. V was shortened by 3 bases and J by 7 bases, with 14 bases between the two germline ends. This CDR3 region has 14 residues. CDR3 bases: TGTGCCAGCAGCGAAGGCGGGAAGAGTAATGAGCAGTTCTTC. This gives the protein CASSEGGKSNEQFF.

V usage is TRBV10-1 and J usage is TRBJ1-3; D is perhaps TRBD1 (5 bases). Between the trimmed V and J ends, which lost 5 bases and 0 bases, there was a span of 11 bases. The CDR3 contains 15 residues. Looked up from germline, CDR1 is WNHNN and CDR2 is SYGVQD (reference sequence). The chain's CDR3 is CASSPGTSSGNTIYF. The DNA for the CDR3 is TGCGCCAGCAGTCCCGGGACTAGCTCTGGAAACACCATATATTTT.

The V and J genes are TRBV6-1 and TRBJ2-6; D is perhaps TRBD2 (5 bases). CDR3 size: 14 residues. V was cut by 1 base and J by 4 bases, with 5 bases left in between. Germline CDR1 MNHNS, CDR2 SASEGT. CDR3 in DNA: TGTGCCAGCAGTGAAGTAGCGGGGGCCAACGTCCTGACTTTC. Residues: CASSEVAGANVLTF.

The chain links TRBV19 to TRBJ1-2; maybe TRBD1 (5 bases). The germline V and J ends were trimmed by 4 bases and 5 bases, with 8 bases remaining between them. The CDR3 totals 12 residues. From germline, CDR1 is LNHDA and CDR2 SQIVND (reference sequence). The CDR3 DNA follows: TGTGCCAGTAGTACGACAGCGTATGGCTACACCTTC. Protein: CASSTTAYGYTF.

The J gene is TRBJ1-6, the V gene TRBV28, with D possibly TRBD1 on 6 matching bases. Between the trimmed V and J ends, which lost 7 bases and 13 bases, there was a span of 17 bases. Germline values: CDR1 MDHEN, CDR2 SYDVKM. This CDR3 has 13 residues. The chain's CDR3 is CASKGLRGFPLHF. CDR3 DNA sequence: TGTGCCAGCAAGGGCCTCAGGGGTTTTCCCCTCCACTTT.

CDR3 residues: CASSPVSGGYGYTF. CDR3 bases: TGTGCCAGCAGCCCTGTATCGGGAGGGTATGGCTACACCTTC. The J gene is TRBJ1-2, the V gene TRBV11-2; no reliable D call. Germline assignment: CDR1 SGHAT and CDR2 FQNNGV. This CDR3 contains 14 residues. V dropped 5 bases and J dropped 5 bases, with 15 bases sitting between them.

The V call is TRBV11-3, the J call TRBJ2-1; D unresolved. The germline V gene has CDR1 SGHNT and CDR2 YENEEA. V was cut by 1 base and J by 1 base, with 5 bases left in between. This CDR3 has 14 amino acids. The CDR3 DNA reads TGTGCCAGCAGCTTAGTCGGTTCCTACAATGAGCAGTTCTTC. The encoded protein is CASSLVGSYNEQFF. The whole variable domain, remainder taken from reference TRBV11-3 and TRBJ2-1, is EAGVVQSPRYKIIEKKQPVAFWCNPISGHNTLYWYLQNLGQGPELLIRYENEEAVDDSQLPKDRFSAERLKGVDSTLKIQPAELGDSAVYLCASSLVGSYNEQFFGPGTRLTVL.

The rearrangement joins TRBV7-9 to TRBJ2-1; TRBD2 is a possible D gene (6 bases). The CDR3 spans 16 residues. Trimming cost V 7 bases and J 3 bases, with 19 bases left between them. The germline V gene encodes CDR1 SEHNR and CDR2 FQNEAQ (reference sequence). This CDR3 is CASISTTGTRYNEQFF. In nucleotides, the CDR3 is TGTGCCAGCATCTCTACCACCGGGACTCGCTACAATGAGCAGTTCTTC.